A single sample gave rise to the 30 T cell receptor beta chains below, sequenced in a study of T cells after yellow fever vaccination. TCRdb reprocessed the 5' RACE reads via MiXCR and lists one record per CDR3 protein. The sample has a few hundred thousand distinct CDR3 sequences, more than 3% seen once. This specimen was PBMCs, taken on the day of the yellow fever booster vaccination. These receptors all come from a man in his late teens or twenties who received the YFV17D yellow fever vaccine.

The chain is built from TRBV7-8 and TRBJ2-6; TRBD1 is a possible D gene (6 bases). There are 14 residues in the CDR3. The V gene's germline CDR1 is SGHVS and CDR2 FQNEAQ. V lost 10 bases to trimming and J lost 11 bases, with 21 bases between them. DNA for the CDR3: TGTGCCACAAAACTCCAGGGGACCTCCTACGTCCTGACTTTC. Translation: CATKLQGTSYVLTF. Complete variable domain (other parts from reference TRBV7-8 and TRBJ2-6): GAGVSQSPRYKVAKRGQDVALRCDPISGHVSLFWYQQALGQGPEFLTYFQNEAQLDKSGLPSDRFFAERPEGSVSTLKIQRTQQEDSAVYLCATKLQGTSYVLTFGAGSRLTVL.

This clonotype was picked up many times. The rearrangement uses TRBV6-5 and TRBJ1-4; TRBD1 agrees at 8 bases. The CDR3 has 14 residues. The V and J ends lost 7 bases and 8 bases, in that order; junction bases with no gene match: 9. Germline V gives CDR1 MNHEY, CDR2 SVGAGI. The CDR3 here is CASKMGQAREKLFF. The CDR3 nucleotides read TGTGCCAGCAAAATGGGACAGGCTAGAGAAAAACTGTTTTTT.

The chain joins TRBV4-1 to TRBJ1-5; TRBD1 aligns across 7 bases. After removal of 0 bases from V and 4 bases from J, the junction contained 6 bases not matched to a gene. The CDR3 extends over 16 amino acids. Germline V gives CDR1 MGHRA, CDR2 YSYEKL. The CDR3 coding sequence is TGCGCCAGCAGCCAAGAGGGGCGGGACAGAAATCAGCCCCAGCATTTT. This gives the protein CASSQEGRDRNQPQHF.

This clonotype showed up many times. The CDR3 DNA is TGTGCCAGCTCACCACTCGGACTAGCGGGATCCGAGCAGTACTTC. Translating gives CASSPLGLAGSEQYF. The rearrangement joins TRBV18 to TRBJ2-7, with 12 positions matching TRBD2. V lost 1 base to trimming and J lost 6 bases; unmatched junction nucleotides: 4. The germline V gene has CDR1 KGHSH and CDR2 LQKENI. The CDR3 spans 15 residues.

This clonotype was recorded many times. The V call is TRBV5-5, the J call TRBJ1-5; D not resolved. Germline assignment: CDR1 SGHKS and CDR2 YYEKEE (reference sequence). The CDR3 has 17 residues. V was clipped by 7 bases and J by 3 bases, with 23 bases between them. Here the CDR3 DNA reads TGTGCCAGCCCACGAAACCCAGGCGAATCAAACAATCAGCCCCAGCATTTT. Its protein product is CASPRNPGESNNQPQHF.

This clonotype appeared many times. V is TRBV6-1 and J is TRBJ2-5, with D possibly matching TRBD2 (5 bases). Germline V lookup: CDR1 MNHNS, CDR2 SASEGT. The CDR3 length is 16 residues. V lost 3 bases and J 4 bases, leaving 18 bases between the germline ends. CDR3 in amino acids: CASSEGLRTGLETQYF. CDR3 nucleotide sequence: TGTGCCAGCAGTGAGGGTTTGAGGACTGGGTTAGAGACCCAGTACTTC.

This clonotype was observed a few times. CDR3 sequence reads: CASSLGIMQVPISYNEQFF. CDR3 DNA sequence: TGTGCCAGCAGCTTGGGTATTATGCAGGTCCCCATCTCCTACAATGAGCAGTTCTTC. This chain joins TRBV5-4 and TRBJ2-1; D uncertain. From germline, CDR1 is SGHNT and CDR2 YYREEE (reference sequence). The CDR3 totals 19 residues. V was trimmed by 0 bases and J by 0 bases, leaving 19 bases between them.

Concerning this clonotype itself: The junction does not match germline at one end; this may be a read error. V usage is TRBV7-4 and J usage is TRBJ2-3; D remains ambiguous. From germline, CDR1 is SGHVT and CDR2 SQSDAQ. This CDR3 has 13 residues. The CDR3 DNA reads TGTGCCAGCAGCTCTCTAAGCACAGAGACGCTGGAGTTT. It specifies CASSSLSTETLEF.

This clonotype was observed many times. J is TRBJ1-6 and V is TRBV5-5; D unclear. Germline V lookup: CDR1 SGHKS, CDR2 YYEKEE (reference sequence). CDR3 length equals 14 residues. Trimming removed 6 bases from V and 2 bases from J, with 9 bases in between. CDR3 in amino acids: CASTSLAYNSPLHF. The CDR3 DNA is TGTGCCAGCACCTCATTGGCCTATAATTCACCCCTCCACTTT.

This clonotype has ten or more counts. This chain joins TRBV4-2 and TRBJ1-6; no clear D gene. V was pared by 0 bases and J by 7 bases, with 7 bases between. The CDR3 is made up of 14 amino acids. The germline V gene has CDR1 LGHNA and CDR2 YNFKEQ. CDR3 coding DNA: TGTGCCAGCAGCCAAGACGGGGAAAATTCACCCCTCCACTTT. The encoded protein is CASSQDGENSPLHF.

The chain links TRBV4-1 to TRBJ1-4; no clear D gene. Germline loops: CDR1 MGHRA, CDR2 YSYEKL. This CDR3 is built from 15 residues. V was shortened by 3 bases and J by 8 bases, with 16 bases between the two germline ends. The CDR3, as DNA: TGCGCCAGCAGCCAGCTACAGCGGGTTGAGGAAAAACTGTTTTTT. Its protein is CASSQLQRVEEKLFF.

This clonotype was seen at least ten times. The chain couples TRBV29-1 to TRBJ2-1; tentatively, D is TRBD2 (5 bases). Germline V gene lookup returns CDR1 SQVTM and CDR2 ANQGSEA. This CDR3 is built from 13 residues. V was clipped by 5 bases and J by 5 bases, with 13 bases between them. The CDR3 is CSVPAIGDNEQFF. In DNA, the CDR3 is TGCAGCGTTCCCGCAATCGGGGACAATGAGCAGTTCTTC.

This clonotype showed up many times. The V gene is TRBV4-3, the J gene TRBJ1-5; 8 nucleotides align to TRBD1. V was pared by 4 bases and J by 0 bases, with 2 bases of the junction left unmatched. The length of the CDR3 is 15 residues. Germline V CDR1 and CDR2: LGHNA, YSLEER. The CDR3 nucleotides are TGCGCCAGCAGCCCGGGACAGGATAGCAATCAGCCCCAGCATTTT. The encoded protein is CASSPGQDSNQPQHF.

There are a few counts of this clonotype. This CDR3 is CASSRGASGGPQETQYF. For the CDR3, the DNA is TGTGCCAGCAGCAGGGGGGCAAGCGGGGGGCCCCAAGAGACCCAGTACTTC. This rearrangement joins TRBV11-2 to TRBJ2-5; the match to TRBD2 covers 9 bases. This CDR3 has 17 amino acids. Per germline, CDR1 SGHAT and CDR2 FQNNGV. Trimming took 5 bases from V and 1 from J; bases not matched to a gene: 11.

The V call is TRBV7-8, the J call TRBJ1-2; D is unresolved. CDR3 length equals 15 residues. The germline V gene has CDR1 SGHVS and CDR2 FQNEAQ. Trimming cost V 3 bases and J 5 bases, with 16 bases left between them. Here the CDR3 reads CASSFELRKAYGYTF. CDR3 DNA sequence: TGTGCCAGCAGCTTTGAACTCAGGAAAGCTTATGGCTACACCTTC.

This clonotype was observed a handful of times. The chain has TRBV7-3 and TRBJ2-3; 9 bases are a match to TRBD1. The V and J ends lost 5 bases and 2 bases, in that order; junction bases with no gene match: 8. The CDR3 covers 16 residues. The germline V gene has CDR1 SGHTA and CDR2 FQGTGA. In DNA form, the CDR3 reads TGTGCCAGCAGCGCGACCGGGACAGGGAACACAGATACGCAGTATTTT. Residues: CASSATGTGNTDTQYF.

This clonotype was counted ten times or more. V and J are TRBV20-1 and TRBJ1-3, with D tentatively TRBD1 (5 bases). The CDR3 runs 15 residues. Germline values: CDR1 DFQATT, CDR2 SNEGSKA (reference sequence). V lost 4 bases to trimming and J lost 8 bases, with 21 bases between them. The CDR3 reads CSAITPGPSGDTIYF. In DNA form, the CDR3 reads TGCAGTGCTATCACGCCGGGACCCTCCGGGGACACCATATATTTT.

This clonotype was recorded many times. The genes are TRBV20-1 and TRBJ1-2; possibly TRBD1 for D (5 bases). This CDR3 region has 15 residues. Per germline, CDR1 DFQATT and CDR2 SNEGSKA (reference sequence). The V end was cut by 3 bases, the J end by 4 bases, with 18 bases between. The CDR3 nucleotides read TGCAGTGCTAGCGGTGGCCAGGGCGGTGGCTATGGCTACACCTTC. This sequence encodes CSASGGQGGGYGYTF.

The genes are TRBV7-2 and TRBJ1-1; weak D call: TRBD1 (5 bases). CDR3 size: 18 residues. V was shortened by 1 base and J by 5 bases, with 23 bases between the two germline ends. Germline V gene lookup returns CDR1 SGHTA and CDR2 FQGNSA. Here the CDR3 reads CASSLGVGSGGRRTEAFF. CDR3 DNA: TGTGCCAGCAGCTTAGGTGTCGGAAGCGGGGGAAGGCGGACTGAAGCTTTCTTT.

This clonotype occurred many times. The rearrangement joins TRBV19 to TRBJ1-1; D gene unclear. CDR3 length equals 11 residues. Trimming cost V 5 bases and J 5 bases, with 6 bases left between them. Germline loops: CDR1 LNHDA, CDR2 SQIVND (reference sequence). DNA for the CDR3: TGTGCCAGTAGTTCTGGAACTGAAGCTTTCTTT. This sequence encodes CASSSGTEAFF.

This clonotype was seen only a few times. The chain has TRBV5-4 and TRBJ2-5; 8 bases fit TRBD1. V dropped 2 bases and J dropped 1; count of bases not matched to a gene: 7. The CDR3 sequence is 16 residues long. CDR1 and CDR2 (germline): SGHNT, YYREEE (reference sequence). CDR3 in DNA: TGTGCCAGCAGCTTTTGGACAGGGCCTGCCCAAGAGACCCAGTACTTC. Translating gives CASSFWTGPAQETQYF.

Many counts were recorded for this clonotype. The rearrangement joins TRBV3-1 to TRBJ2-3; D may be TRBD1 (5 bases). The V end was cut by 4 bases, the J end by 4 bases, with 12 bases between. The CDR3 sequence is 14 residues long. The germline CDR1 and CDR2 sequences are LGHDT and YNNKEL (reference sequence). The CDR3 reads CASSPDWGADTQYF. The DNA of the CDR3 is TGTGCCAGCAGCCCCGACTGGGGCGCAGATACGCAGTATTTT.

In its sample, this clonotype was seen many times. This rearrangement joins TRBV5-1 to TRBJ1-5; D not certain. CDR1 and CDR2 (germline): SGHRS, YFSETQ. The CDR3 has 14 amino acids. Trimming shortened V by 0 bases and J by 4 bases, and 8 bases separated the two germline ends. The chain's CDR3 is CASSLGEPNQPQHF. As DNA, the CDR3 is TGCGCCAGCAGCTTGGGGGAGCCGAATCAGCCCCAGCATTTT.

This clonotype was seen only a few times. This sequence joins TRBV5-4 and TRBJ2-1; perhaps TRBD2 as D (6 bases). Germline values: CDR1 SGHNT, CDR2 YYREEE (reference sequence). The CDR3 is made up of 15 amino acids. V dropped 2 bases and J dropped 10 bases, with 19 bases sitting between them. CDR3 loop: CASSLDLGGSREQFF. The CDR3 DNA reads TGTGCCAGCAGCTTAGATTTAGGAGGGTCACGCGAGCAGTTCTTC.

The chain has TRBV6-4 and TRBJ1-6; no clear D gene. V lost 3 bases and J lost 7, with 10 bases in between. This CDR3 comprises 14 residues. CDR1 and CDR2 from the germline V gene are MRHNA and SNTAGT. The CDR3 reads CASSEADTNSPLHF. CDR3 nucleotides: TGTGCCAGCAGTGAGGCAGATACAAATTCACCCCTCCACTTT.

This clonotype was seen a handful of times. This sequence joins TRBV4-1 and TRBJ1-1; 9 bases match TRBD1. Germline lookup yields CDR1 MGHRA and CDR2 YSYEKL. The CDR3 has 14 amino acids. The J segment lost 5 bases and the V segment lost 4 bases, leaving 5 bases of the junction unmatched. The CDR3 region is CASSRDRVNTEAFF. Written as DNA, the CDR3 is TGCGCCAGCAGCCGGGACAGGGTTAATACTGAAGCTTTCTTT.

This clonotype was counted at least ten times. The chain is built from TRBV29-1 and TRBJ2-2; TRBD1 agrees at 10 bases. Trimming removed 0 bases from V and 6 bases from J; junction bases left unmatched: 16. Germline V gene data show CDR1 as SQVTM and CDR2 as ANQGSEA. The CDR3 has 19 residues. Written as DNA, the CDR3 is TGCAGCGTTGAAGAACCCACATTACGCCCGGGACAGGGGTCCGGGGAGCTGTTTTTT. As protein: CSVEEPTLRPGQGSGELFF.

The chain couples TRBV29-1 to TRBJ2-7; tentative D call: TRBD2 (5 bases). The CDR3 totals 12 residues. Germline CDR1 and CDR2: SQVTM and ANQGSEA. V lost 4 bases and J lost 6, with 13 bases in between. The CDR3 sequence is CSVGTGFLEQYF. CDR3 coding DNA: TGCAGCGTTGGGACGGGGTTCCTCGAGCAGTACTTC.

Ten or more counts support this clonotype. V and J are TRBV12-3 or TRBV12-4 and TRBJ1-1, with 8 bases that match TRBD1. Unmatched junction bases numbered 2, after V lost 5 bases and J lost 0 bases. This CDR3 has 14 residues. In DNA, the CDR3 is TGTGCCAGCAGTCTGGACAGGGTGAACACTGAAGCTTTCTTT. Its protein is CASSLDRVNTEAFF.

This clonotype was observed at least ten times. The J gene is TRBJ1-2, the V gene TRBV5-1; 9 positions agree with TRBD1. The V segment lost 4 bases and the J segment 7 bases; nucleotides outside the gene matches: 5. The CDR3 runs to 13 residues. Germline CDR1 SGHRS, CDR2 YFSETQ. The CDR3 DNA sequence: TGCGCCAGCAGCGTCACAGGGGGCTCTGGCTACACCTTC. Translated: CASSVTGGSGYTF.